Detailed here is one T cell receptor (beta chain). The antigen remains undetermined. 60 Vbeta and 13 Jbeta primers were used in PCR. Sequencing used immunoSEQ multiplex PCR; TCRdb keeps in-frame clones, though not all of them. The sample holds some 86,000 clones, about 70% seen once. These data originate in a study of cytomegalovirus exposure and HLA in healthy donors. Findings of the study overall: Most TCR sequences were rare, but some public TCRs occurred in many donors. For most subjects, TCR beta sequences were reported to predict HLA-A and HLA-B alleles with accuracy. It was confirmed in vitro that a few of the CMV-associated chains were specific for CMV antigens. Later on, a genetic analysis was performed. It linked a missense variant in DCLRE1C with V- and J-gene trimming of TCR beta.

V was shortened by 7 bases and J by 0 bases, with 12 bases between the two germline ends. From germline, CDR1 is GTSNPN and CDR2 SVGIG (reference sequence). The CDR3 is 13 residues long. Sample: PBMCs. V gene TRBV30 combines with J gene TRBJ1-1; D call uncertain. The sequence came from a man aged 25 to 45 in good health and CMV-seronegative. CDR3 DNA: TGTGCCTCGGGAGGTCGCATGAACACTGAAGCTTTCTTT. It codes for CASGGRMNTEAFF.